The clone carrying this TCR beta chain was seen a single time. Followed longitudinally, the Seattle patients had been enrolled during active infection. The data were taken from a study of blood T cell repertoires in COVID-19. Study information: The origin of the acute and convalescent COVID-19 samples was the United States, Italy and Spain. PBMCs, B-cell-depleted T cells, or T cells were the source of the cDNA or gDNA that made up the material.

Under the authors' procedure: Reference gene primer amplification gave estimated nucleated cell counts. Sequencing used immunoSEQ multiplex PCR; TCRdb keeps in-frame clones, though not all of them. That table is the source of V, J and clone size, and D and trimming were worked out from the DNA. The table has 300,000 to 400,000 clones, approximately 87% seen once; the top ten hold about 6%. There are 13 residues in the CDR3. CDR1 MNHNY and CDR2 SVGAGI come from the germline V gene (reference sequence). After removal of 8 bases from V and 9 bases from J, the junction contained 5 bases not matched to a gene.

This chain joins TRBV6-6 and TRBJ1-6; 9 positions match TRBD1. The receptor comes from a woman aged 45-65 years with COVID-19, enrolled during active disease. Sequencing was carried out using peripheral blood. The CDR3 sequence: CASEGQGGSPLHF. The CDR3 DNA is TGTGCCAGCGAGGGACAGGGAGGTTCACCCCTCCACTTT.